This paragraph covers one T cell receptor beta chain sequence. Antigen: not known. The CDR3 has 14 residues. Germline V gives CDR1 SGHTA, CDR2 FQGNSA. Trimming took 4 bases from V and 7 from J, leaving 11 bases between them. The sample comes from a study of T cell repertoires in cytomegalovirus infection. MiXCR, applied by TCRdb to the reads, yields one record per CDR3 protein. The table records about 920,000 distinct CDR3 sequences, around 30% of them present only once. The sample was cultured CD8+ T cells from PBMCs, taken from culture after CMV antigen stimulation. The chain uses TRBV7-2 and TRBJ1-6; D perhaps matches TRBD1 (6 bases). This receptor was taken from a human donor in good health (CMV status not recorded). Some clones in this sample may be carry-over from other donors' samples. The CDR3 sequence is CASSSGVVNSPLHF. In DNA form, the CDR3 reads TGTGCCAGCAGCTCAGGGGTCGTAAATTCACCCCTCCACTTT.